One sample yielded the 21 T cell receptor beta chains listed below, sequenced in a study of blood T cell repertoires in COVID-19. Only in-frame clones appear in the TCRdb table, and some are missing; sequencing was by immunoSEQ multiplex PCR. The sample records 65,000 to 80,000 clones, 75% to 90% being singletons. Sequencing was carried out using peripheral blood. These receptors were taken from a man aged 50-59 years with active COVID-19.

The chain couples TRBV5-6 to TRBJ1-2; 7 bases are shared with TRBD1. Germline trimming cut 0 bases from V and 4 bases from J; bases unmatched to any gene: 3. The germline V gene encodes CDR1 SGHDT and CDR2 YYEEEE. The CDR3 extends over 14 amino acids. This chain's CDR3 is CASSLGQGRYGYTF. CDR3 nucleotide sequence: TGTGCCAGCAGCTTGGGACAGGGCCGCTATGGCTACACCTTC.

V usage is TRBV18 and J usage is TRBJ2-7; D is unclear. The CDR3 covers 16 residues. Germline V gives CDR1 KGHSH, CDR2 LQKENI. The germline V and J ends were trimmed by 0 bases and 5 bases, with 17 bases remaining between them. CDR3: CASSPPTAVQANEQYF. The DNA for the CDR3 is TGTGCCAGCTCACCACCGACGGCAGTCCAGGCGAACGAGCAGTACTTC.

This clone came up once. The rearrangement uses TRBV4-3 and TRBJ1-5; weak D call: TRBD1 (5 bases). The CDR3 contains 12 residues. V shed 0 bases and J shed 9 bases, with 6 bases lying between them. The germline CDR1 and CDR2 sequences are LGHNA and YSLEER. CDR3 nucleotide sequence: TGCGCCAGCAGCCAAGATAGGGGGCCCCAGCATTTT. It translates to CASSQDRGPQHF.

The gene calls are TRBV19 and TRBJ2-3; 9 bases fit TRBD2. The junction had 8 bases not matched to a gene; V was cut back by 6 bases and J by 4 bases. Germline CDR1 is LNHDA and CDR2 is SQIVND (reference sequence). This CDR3 is 15 amino acids long. Written as DNA, the CDR3 is TGTGCCAGTAGAGGAGCGGGGGGTAGGGCAGATACGCAGTATTTT. This encodes CASRGAGGRADTQYF.

This chain uses TRBV6-5 with TRBJ2-3; TRBD2 matches 9 bases. Germline CDR1 reads MNHEY; CDR2 reads SVGAGI. Trimming at V came to 4 bases and at J to 4 bases, leaving 3 bases not matched to a gene. The CDR3 sequence is 14 residues long. For the CDR3, the DNA is TGTGCCAGCAGTTGGACTAGCGAGGCAGATACGCAGTATTTT. Amino acid sequence: CASSWTSEADTQYF.

The chain is built from TRBV5-1 and TRBJ2-3; D perhaps matches TRBD1 (5 bases). Trimming shortened V by 4 bases and J by 4 bases, and 19 bases separated the two germline ends. Germline V lookup: CDR1 SGHRS, CDR2 YFSETQ. This CDR3 is built from 16 residues. In nucleotides, the CDR3 is TGCGCCAGCAGCAAGGGGCCGCAGTCGGTCGCAGATACGCAGTATTTT. Translating it yields CASSKGPQSVADTQYF. Full variable domain (remainder filled in from reference TRBV5-1 and TRBJ2-3): KAGVTQTPRYLIKTRGQQVTLSCSPISGHRSVSWYQQTPGQGLQFLFEYFSETQRNKGNFPGRFSGRQFSNSRSEMNVSTLELGDSALYLCASSKGPQSVADTQYFGPGTRLTVL.

The chain has TRBV18 and TRBJ1-6; the match to TRBD1 covers 9 bases. The germline V gene encodes CDR1 KGHSH and CDR2 LQKENI. The CDR3 is made up of 15 amino acids. After removal of 5 bases from V and 8 bases from J, the junction contained 7 bases not matched to a gene. CDR3 in amino acids: CASSIGQGYDSPLHF. The DNA of the CDR3 is TGTGCCAGCTCAATCGGACAGGGGTATGATTCACCCCTCCACTTT.

The table lists this clone with a few counts. The chain is built from TRBV7-2 and TRBJ2-2; no reliable D call. CDR3 length: 15 residues. Trimming removed 4 bases from V and 3 bases from J, with 12 bases in between. In germline, CDR1 is SGHTA, CDR2 FQGNSA. The CDR3 here is CASSYRVHHTGELFF. The CDR3 coding sequence is TGTGCCAGCAGCTACCGGGTCCACCACACCGGGGAGCTGTTTTTT.

V is TRBV9 and J is TRBJ1-1; possible D gene TRBD1, 5 bases. V lost 0 bases and J lost 0, with 9 bases in between. The CDR3 spans 15 residues. Germline V gives CDR1 SGDLS, CDR2 YYNGEE. The CDR3, as DNA: TGTGCCAGCAGCGTAGCGGAGGGGCTGAACACTGAAGCTTTCTTT. It codes for CASSVAEGLNTEAFF.

J is TRBJ2-7 and V is TRBV7-2; no clear D gene. Trimming left V 4 bases short and J 1 base short, with 11 bases between. The CDR3 consists of 14 residues. Looked up from germline, CDR1 is SGHTA and CDR2 is FQGNSA. The CDR3 nucleotides read TGTGCCAGCAGCTCGGAGCCAGCATCCTACGAGCAGTACTTC. Translating gives CASSSEPASYEQYF.

The CDR3 DNA reads as TGTGCCTGGAGTGGCCTAGCGGGGGCGATGAACACCGGGGAGCTGTTTTTT. It yields the protein CAWSGLAGAMNTGELFF. The chain is built from TRBV30 and TRBJ2-2; TRBD2 agrees at 10 bases. The trim removed 1 base at V and 1 base at J, leaving 6 bases unmatched. This CDR3 has 17 residues. In germline, CDR1 is GTSNPN, CDR2 SVGIG (reference sequence).

The rearrangement joins TRBV5-8 to TRBJ2-3; D is perhaps TRBD1 (6 bases). V lost 1 base and J lost 2, with 11 bases in between. The CDR3 runs to 15 residues. Germline assignment: CDR1 SGHTS and CDR2 YDEGEE. DNA for the CDR3: TGTGCCAGCAGCTTGAGTAGGGGACACACAGATACGCAGTATTTT. Encoded protein: CASSLSRGHTDTQYF.

The V and J genes are TRBV27 and TRBJ2-7; possible D gene TRBD1, 5 bases. The CDR3 has 12 amino acids. Germline V lookup: CDR1 MNHEY, CDR2 SMNVEV (reference sequence). The V end lost 5 bases, the J end lost 1 base, and 6 bases lay between the germline ends. The CDR3 protein is CASSRTSYEQYF. CDR3 bases: TGTGCCAGCAGTCGGACATCCTACGAGCAGTACTTC.

The gene calls are TRBV5-6 and TRBJ2-1; D is perhaps TRBD1 (5 bases). The CDR3 length is 14 residues. From germline, CDR1 is SGHDT and CDR2 YYEEEE. Trimming pared 0 bases from V and 7 bases from J, leaving 11 bases between. This CDR3 reads CASSLVAGKNEQFF. For the CDR3, the DNA is TGTGCCAGCAGCTTGGTGGCAGGGAAAAATGAGCAGTTCTTC.

The chain has TRBV7-2 and TRBJ2-1; 7 positions agree with TRBD2. CDR3 length equals 13 residues. Germline V CDR1 and CDR2: SGHTA, FQGNSA. J lost 1 base, V lost 8 bases, and 2 bases had no gene match. The DNA of the CDR3 is TGTGCCAGCGCCGGGGGGTCCTACAATGAGCAGTTCTTC. It is translated as CASAGGSYNEQFF.

V gene TRBV4-3 combines with J gene TRBJ2-3; no reliable D call. Germline loops: CDR1 LGHNA, CDR2 YSLEER. The CDR3 runs to 13 residues. Trimming left V 4 bases short and J 0 bases short, with 5 bases between. CDR3 region: CASSLASTDTQYF. The CDR3 DNA sequence: TGCGCCAGCAGCCTAGCTAGCACAGATACGCAGTATTTT.

The rearrangement joins TRBV18 to TRBJ2-2, with 9 positions matching TRBD1. Germline CDR1 and CDR2: KGHSH and LQKENI. The CDR3 is 16 residues long. With V trimmed by 1 base and J by 3 bases, 3 bases remained unmatched. CDR3 nucleotides: TGTGCCAGCTCACCACTTCGGACAGGGGACACCGGGGAGCTGTTTTTT. Translation: CASSPLRTGDTGELFF.

This chain joins TRBV9 and TRBJ1-2; weak D call: TRBD1 (5 bases). Germline assignment: CDR1 SGDLS and CDR2 YYNGEE. V was shortened by 0 bases and J by 6 bases, with 9 bases between the two germline ends. CDR3 length: 13 amino acids. CDR3 in amino acids: CASSVAGGDGYTF. CDR3 coding DNA: TGTGCCAGCAGCGTAGCGGGGGGAGATGGCTACACCTTC.

V usage is TRBV10-3 and J usage is TRBJ1-1; 7 bases agree with TRBD1. The V segment lost 10 bases and the J segment 0 bases; nucleotides outside the gene matches: 8. The CDR3 is 14 residues long. Germline CDR1 reads ENHRY; CDR2 reads SYGVKD. The CDR3 region is CATMDRSMNTEAFF. As DNA, the CDR3 is TGTGCCACTATGGACAGGAGCATGAACACTGAAGCTTTCTTT.

This chain connects TRBV9 to TRBJ2-5, with D perhaps matching TRBD1 (7 bases). V was shortened by 0 bases and J by 2 bases, with 14 bases between the two germline ends. The germline V gene encodes CDR1 SGDLS and CDR2 YYNGEE. The CDR3 runs 16 residues. CDR3 loop: CASSVGLQGRQETQYF. CDR3 DNA: TGTGCCAGCAGCGTAGGACTACAGGGGAGGCAAGAGACCCAGTACTTC.

The chain couples TRBV7-9 to TRBJ1-2; TRBD1 is a possible D gene (5 bases). Germline V gene sequence: CDR1 SEHNR, CDR2 FQNEAQ (reference sequence). The length of the CDR3 is 15 residues. V was pared by 7 bases and J by 4 bases, with 19 bases between. Here the CDR3 reads CASNIAGGGGYGYTF. The DNA for the CDR3 is TGTGCCAGCAACATAGCGGGGGGTGGAGGCTATGGCTACACCTTC. Based on the CDR3 plus reference TRBV7-9 and TRBJ1-2, the full variable domain is DTGVSQNPRHKITKRGQNVTFRCDPISEHNRLYWYRQTLGQGPEFLTYFQNEAQLEKSRLLSDRFSAERPKGSFSTLEIQRTEQGDSAMYLCASNIAGGGGYGYTFGSGTRLTVV.